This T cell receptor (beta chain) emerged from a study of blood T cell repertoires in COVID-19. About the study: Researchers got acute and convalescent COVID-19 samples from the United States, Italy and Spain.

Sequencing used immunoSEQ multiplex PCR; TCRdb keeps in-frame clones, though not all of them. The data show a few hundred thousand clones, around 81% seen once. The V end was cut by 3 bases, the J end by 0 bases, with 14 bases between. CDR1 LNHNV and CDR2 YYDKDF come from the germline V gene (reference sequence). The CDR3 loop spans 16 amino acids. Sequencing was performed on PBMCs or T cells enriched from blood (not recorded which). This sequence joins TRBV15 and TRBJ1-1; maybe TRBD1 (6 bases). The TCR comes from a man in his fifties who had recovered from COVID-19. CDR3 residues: CATSSGTPGVNTEAFF. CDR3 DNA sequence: TGTGCCACCAGCAGTGGGACACCTGGGGTGAACACTGAAGCTTTCTTT.